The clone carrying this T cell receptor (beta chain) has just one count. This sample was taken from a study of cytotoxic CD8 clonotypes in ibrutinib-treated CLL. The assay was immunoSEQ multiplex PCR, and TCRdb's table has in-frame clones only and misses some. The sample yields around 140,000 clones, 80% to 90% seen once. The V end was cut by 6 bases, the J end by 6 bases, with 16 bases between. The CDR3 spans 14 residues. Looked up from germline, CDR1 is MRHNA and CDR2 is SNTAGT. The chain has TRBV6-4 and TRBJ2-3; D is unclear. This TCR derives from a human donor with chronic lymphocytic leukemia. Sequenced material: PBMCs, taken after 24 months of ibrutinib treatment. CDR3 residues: CASSLDGRRDTQYF. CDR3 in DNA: TGTGCCAGCAGCCTGGACGGCAGACGGGATACGCAGTATTTT.